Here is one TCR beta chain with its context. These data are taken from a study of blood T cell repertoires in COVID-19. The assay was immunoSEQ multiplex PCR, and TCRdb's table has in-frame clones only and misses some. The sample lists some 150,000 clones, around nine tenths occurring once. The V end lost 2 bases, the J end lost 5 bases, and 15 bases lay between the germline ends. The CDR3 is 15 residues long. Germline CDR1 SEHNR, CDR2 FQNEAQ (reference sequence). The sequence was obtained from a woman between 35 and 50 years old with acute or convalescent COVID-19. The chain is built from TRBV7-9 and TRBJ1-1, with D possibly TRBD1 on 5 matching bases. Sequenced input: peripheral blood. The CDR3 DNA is TGTGCCAGCAGCTTAAGGTTCGGGGGATTGACTGAAGCTTTCTTT. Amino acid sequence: CASSLRFGGLTEAFF.